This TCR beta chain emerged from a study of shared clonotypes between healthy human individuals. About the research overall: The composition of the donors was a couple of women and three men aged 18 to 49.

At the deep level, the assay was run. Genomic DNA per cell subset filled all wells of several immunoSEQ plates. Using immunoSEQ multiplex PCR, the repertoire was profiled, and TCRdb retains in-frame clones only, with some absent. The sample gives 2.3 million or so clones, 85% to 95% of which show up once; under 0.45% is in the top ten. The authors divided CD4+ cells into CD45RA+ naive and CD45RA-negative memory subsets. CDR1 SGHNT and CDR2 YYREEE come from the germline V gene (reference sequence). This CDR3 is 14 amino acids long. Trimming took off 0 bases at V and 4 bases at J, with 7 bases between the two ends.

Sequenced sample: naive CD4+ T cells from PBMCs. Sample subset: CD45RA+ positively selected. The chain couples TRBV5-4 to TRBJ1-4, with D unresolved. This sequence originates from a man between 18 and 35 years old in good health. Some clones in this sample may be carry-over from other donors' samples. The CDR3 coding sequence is TGTGCCAGCAGCTTGGACGGTCTTAATGAAAAACTGTTTTTT. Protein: CASSLDGLNEKLFF.